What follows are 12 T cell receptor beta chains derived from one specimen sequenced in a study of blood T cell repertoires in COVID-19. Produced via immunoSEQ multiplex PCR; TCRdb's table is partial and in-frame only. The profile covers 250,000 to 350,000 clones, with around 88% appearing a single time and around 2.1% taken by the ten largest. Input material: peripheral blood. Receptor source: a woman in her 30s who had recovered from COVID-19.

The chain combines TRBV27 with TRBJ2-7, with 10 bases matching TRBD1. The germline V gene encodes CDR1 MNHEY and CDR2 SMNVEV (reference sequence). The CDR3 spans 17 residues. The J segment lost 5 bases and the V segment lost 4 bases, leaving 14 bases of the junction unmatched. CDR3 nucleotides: TGTGCCAGCAGTTACCCCTTGCGGGGACAGGGGTTTAACGAGCAGTACTTC. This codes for CASSYPLRGQGFNEQYF.

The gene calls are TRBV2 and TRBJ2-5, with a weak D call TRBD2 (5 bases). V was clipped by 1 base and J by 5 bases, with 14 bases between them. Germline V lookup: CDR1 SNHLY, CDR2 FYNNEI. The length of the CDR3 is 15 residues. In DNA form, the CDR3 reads TGTGCCAGCAGTGAAGAGGTGGGAGCGCGGGAGACCCAGTACTTC. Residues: CASSEEVGARETQYF.

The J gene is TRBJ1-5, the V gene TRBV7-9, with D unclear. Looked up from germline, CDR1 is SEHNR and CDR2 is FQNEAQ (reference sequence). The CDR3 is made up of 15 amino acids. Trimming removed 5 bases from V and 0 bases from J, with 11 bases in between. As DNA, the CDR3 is TGTGCCAGCAGCCCGTCCGGGGATAGCAATCAGCCCCAGCATTTT. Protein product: CASSPSGDSNQPQHF.

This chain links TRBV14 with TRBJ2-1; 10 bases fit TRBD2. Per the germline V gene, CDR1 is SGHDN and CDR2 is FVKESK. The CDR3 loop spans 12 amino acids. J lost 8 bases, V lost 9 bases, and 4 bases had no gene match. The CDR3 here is CARTSGMDEQFF. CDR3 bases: TGTGCCAGAACTAGCGGGATGGATGAGCAGTTCTTC.

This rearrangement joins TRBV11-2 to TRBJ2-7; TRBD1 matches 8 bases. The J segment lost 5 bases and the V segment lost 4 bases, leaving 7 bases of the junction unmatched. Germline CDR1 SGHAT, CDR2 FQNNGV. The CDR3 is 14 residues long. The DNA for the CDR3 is TGTGCCAGCAGCTCCGACAGGGGAGTGAACGAGCAGTACTTC. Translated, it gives CASSSDRGVNEQYF.

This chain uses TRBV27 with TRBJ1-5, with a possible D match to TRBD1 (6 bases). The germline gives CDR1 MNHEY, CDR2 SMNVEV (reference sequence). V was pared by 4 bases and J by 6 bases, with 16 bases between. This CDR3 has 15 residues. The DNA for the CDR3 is TGTGCCAGCAGTTCGTACAGGGAGTTAGGTCAGCCCCAGCATTTT. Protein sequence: CASSSYRELGQPQHF.

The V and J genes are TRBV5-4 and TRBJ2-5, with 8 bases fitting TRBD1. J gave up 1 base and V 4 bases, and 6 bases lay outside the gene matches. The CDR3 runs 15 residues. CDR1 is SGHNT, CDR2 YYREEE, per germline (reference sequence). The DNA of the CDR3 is TGTGCCAGCAGCCCGGGACAGGACCCCCAAGAGACCCAGTACTTC. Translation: CASSPGQDPQETQYF.

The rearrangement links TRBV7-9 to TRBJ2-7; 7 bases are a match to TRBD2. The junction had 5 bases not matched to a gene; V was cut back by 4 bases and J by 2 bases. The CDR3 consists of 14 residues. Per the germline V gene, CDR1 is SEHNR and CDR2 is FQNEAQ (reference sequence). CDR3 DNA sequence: TGTGCCAGCAGCTGGACGACTAGCACCTACGAGCAGTACTTC. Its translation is CASSWTTSTYEQYF.

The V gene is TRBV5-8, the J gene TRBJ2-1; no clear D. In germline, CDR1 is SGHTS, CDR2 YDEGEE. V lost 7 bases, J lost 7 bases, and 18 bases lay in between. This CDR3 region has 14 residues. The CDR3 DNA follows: TGTGCCAGCCGCGGCGATTACACGATAAATGAGCAGTTCTTC. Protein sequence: CASRGDYTINEQFF.

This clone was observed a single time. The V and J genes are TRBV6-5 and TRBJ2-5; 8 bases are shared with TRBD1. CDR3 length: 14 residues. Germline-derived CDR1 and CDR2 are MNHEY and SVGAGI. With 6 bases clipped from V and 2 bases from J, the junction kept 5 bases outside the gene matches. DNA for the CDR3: TGTGCCAGCAGCCCCGGGACAGGACAAGAGACCCAGTACTTC. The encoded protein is CASSPGTGQETQYF.

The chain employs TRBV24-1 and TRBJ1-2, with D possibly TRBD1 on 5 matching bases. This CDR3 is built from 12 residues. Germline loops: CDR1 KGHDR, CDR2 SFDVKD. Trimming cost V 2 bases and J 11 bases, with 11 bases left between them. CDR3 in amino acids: CATSDYSGRYTF. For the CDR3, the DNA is TGTGCCACCAGTGATTATTCAGGGAGGTACACCTTC.

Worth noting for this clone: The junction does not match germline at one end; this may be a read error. CDR3 in amino acids: CAWSASGRHDF. CDR3 in DNA: TGTGCCTGGAGTGCGAGTGGGAGACACGACTTT. This chain connects TRBV30 to TRBJ1-1; D gene ambiguous. From germline, CDR1 is GTSNPN and CDR2 SVGIG (reference sequence). The CDR3 is made up of 11 amino acids.